In its sample, the clone carrying this T cell receptor (beta chain) was seen a few times. Time point of the sample: patch test 3, about 24 weeks after DPC sensitization. The treatment: therapeutic diphenylcyclopropenone sensitization with weekly scalp DPC. Someone pulled total RNA out of unfractionated whole blood. These data are taken from a study of human T cells and chemical hapten exposure. TCRdb re-analysed the RACE reads in MiXCR, keeping a single row per CDR3 protein. This sample has about 160,000 distinct CDR3 sequences, with roughly a quarter found just once. The receptor was isolated from a woman younger than 35 with alopecia areata. Some clones in this sample may be carry-over from other donors' samples. Material: whole blood, obtained in connection with sensitization to the hapten diphenylcyclopropenone (DPC).

The CDR3 protein is CASSHGTSGRALRETQYF. In DNA, the CDR3 is TGCGCCAGCAGCCACGGGACTAGCGGGAGGGCCCTCAGGGAGACCCAGTACTTC. The chain carries TRBV4-1 and TRBJ2-5; 16 bases fit TRBD2. V trimming: 3 bases; J trimming: 5 bases; junction bases outside the gene matches: 9. This CDR3 is 18 amino acids long. Germline V gives CDR1 MGHRA, CDR2 YSYEKL.